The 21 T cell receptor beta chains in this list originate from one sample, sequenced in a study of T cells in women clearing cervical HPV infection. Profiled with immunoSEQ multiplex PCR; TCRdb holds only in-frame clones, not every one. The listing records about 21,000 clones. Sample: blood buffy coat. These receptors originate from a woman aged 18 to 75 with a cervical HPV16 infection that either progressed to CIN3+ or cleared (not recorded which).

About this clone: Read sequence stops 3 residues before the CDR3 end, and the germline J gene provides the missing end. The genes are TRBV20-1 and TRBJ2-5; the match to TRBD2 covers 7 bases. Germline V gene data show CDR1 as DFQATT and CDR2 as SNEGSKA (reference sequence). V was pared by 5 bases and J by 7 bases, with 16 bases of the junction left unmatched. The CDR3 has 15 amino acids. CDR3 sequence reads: CSASETSLTPATQYF. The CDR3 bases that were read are TGCAGTGCTTCCGAGACTAGCCTCACGCCTGCGACC.

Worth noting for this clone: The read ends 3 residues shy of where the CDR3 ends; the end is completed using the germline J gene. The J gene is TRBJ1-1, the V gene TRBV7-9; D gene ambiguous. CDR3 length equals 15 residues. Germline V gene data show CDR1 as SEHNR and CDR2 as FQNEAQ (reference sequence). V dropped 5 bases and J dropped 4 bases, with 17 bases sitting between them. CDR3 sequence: CASSARGSMGTEAFF. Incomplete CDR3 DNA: TGTGCCAGCAGCGCCCGAGGGTCTATGGGCACTGAA.

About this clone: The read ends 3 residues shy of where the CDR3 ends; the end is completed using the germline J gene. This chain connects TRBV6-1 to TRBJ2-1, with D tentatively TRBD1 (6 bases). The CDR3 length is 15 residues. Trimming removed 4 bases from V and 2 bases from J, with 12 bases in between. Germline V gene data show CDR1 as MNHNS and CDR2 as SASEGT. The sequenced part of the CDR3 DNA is TGTGCCAGCAGTGGCACAGGGAGCGCCTACAATGAG. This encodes CASSGTGSAYNE. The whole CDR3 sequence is CASSGTGSAYNEQFF.

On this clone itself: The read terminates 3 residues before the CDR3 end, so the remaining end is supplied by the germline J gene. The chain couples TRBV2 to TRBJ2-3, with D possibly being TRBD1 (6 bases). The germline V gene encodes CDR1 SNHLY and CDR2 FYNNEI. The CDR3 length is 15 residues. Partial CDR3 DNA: TGTGCCAGCAGGACCACTGGACAGCGAGGGGCCACG. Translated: CASRTTGQRGAT. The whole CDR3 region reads CASRTTGQRGATQYF. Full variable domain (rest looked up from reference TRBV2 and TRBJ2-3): EPEVTQTPSHQVTQMGQEVILRCVPISNHLYFYWYRQILGQKVEFLVSFYNNEISEKSEIFDDQFSVERPDGSNFTLKIRSTKLEDSAMYFCASRTTGQRGATQYFGPGTRLTVL.

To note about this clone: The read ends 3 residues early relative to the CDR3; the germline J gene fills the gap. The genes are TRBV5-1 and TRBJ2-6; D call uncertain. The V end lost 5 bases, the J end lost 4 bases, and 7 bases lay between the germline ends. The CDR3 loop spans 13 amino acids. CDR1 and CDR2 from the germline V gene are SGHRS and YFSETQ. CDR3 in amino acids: CASRSTGANVLTF. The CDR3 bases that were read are TGCGCCAGCAGGAGCACCGGGGCCAACGTC.

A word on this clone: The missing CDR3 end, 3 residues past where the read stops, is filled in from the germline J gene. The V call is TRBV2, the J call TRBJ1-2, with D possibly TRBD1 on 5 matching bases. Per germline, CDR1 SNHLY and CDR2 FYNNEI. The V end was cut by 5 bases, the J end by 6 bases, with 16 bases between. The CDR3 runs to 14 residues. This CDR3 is CASSFEAGDNGYTF. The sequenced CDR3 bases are TGTGCCAGCAGTTTTGAGGCGGGGGATAATGGC.

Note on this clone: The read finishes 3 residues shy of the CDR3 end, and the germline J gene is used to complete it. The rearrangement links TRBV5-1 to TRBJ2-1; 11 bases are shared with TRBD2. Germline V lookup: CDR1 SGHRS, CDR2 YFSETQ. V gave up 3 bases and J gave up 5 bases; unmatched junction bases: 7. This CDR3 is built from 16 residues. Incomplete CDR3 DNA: TGCGCCAGCAGCTGGAGCGGGACTAGCGGAAACAATGAG. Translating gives CASSWSGTSGNNE. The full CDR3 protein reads CASSWSGTSGNNEQFF. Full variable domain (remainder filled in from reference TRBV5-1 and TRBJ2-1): KAGVTQTPRYLIKTRGQQVTLSCSPISGHRSVSWYQQTPGQGLQFLFEYFSETQRNKGNFPGRFSGRQFSNSRSEMNVSTLELGDSALYLCASSWSGTSGNNEQFFGPGTRLTVL.

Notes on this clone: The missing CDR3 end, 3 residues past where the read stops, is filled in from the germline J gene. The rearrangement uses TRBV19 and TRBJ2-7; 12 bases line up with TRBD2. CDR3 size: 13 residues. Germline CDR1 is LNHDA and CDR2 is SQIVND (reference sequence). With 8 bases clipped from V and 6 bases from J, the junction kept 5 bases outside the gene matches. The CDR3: CASGLAGLGEQYF. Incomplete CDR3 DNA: TGTGCCAGTGGACTAGCGGGACTCGGCGAG.

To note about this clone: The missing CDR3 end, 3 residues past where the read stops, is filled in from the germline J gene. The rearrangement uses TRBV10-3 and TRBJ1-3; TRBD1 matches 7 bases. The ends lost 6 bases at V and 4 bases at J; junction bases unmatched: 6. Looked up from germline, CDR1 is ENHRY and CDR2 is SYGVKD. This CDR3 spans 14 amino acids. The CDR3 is CAIREGASGNTIYF. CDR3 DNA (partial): TGTGCCATCAGGGAGGGGGCGTCGGGAAACACC.

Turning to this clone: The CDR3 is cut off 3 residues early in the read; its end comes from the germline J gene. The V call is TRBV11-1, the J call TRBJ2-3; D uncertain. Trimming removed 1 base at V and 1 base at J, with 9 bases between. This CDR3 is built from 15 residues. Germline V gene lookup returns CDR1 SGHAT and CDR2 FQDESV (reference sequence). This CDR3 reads CASSLGDFGTDTQYF. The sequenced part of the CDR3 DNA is TGTGCCAGCAGCTTAGGTGACTTCGGCACAGATACG.

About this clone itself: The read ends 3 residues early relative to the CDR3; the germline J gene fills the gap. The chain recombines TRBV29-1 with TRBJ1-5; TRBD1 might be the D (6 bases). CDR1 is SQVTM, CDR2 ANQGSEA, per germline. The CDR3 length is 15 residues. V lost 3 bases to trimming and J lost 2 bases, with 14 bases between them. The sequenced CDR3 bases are TGCAGCGTTGAGGGACACTCGTCGGGCAATCAGCCC. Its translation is CSVEGHSSGNQP. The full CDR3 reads CSVEGHSSGNQPQHF. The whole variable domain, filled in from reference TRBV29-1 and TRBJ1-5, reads SAVISQKPSRDICQRGTSLTIQCQVDSQVTMMFWYRQQPGQSLTLIATANQGSEATYESGFVIDKFPISRPNLTFSTLTVSNMSPEDSSIYLCSVEGHSSGNQPQHFGDGTRLSIL.

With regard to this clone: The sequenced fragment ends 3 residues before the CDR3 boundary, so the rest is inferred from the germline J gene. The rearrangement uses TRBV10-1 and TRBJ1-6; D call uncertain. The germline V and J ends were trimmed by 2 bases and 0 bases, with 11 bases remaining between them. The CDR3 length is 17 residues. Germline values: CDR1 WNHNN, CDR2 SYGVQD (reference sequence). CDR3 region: CASSEPAGFSYNSPLHF. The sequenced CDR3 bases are TGCGCCAGCAGTGAGCCAGCAGGATTCTCCTATAATTCACCC.

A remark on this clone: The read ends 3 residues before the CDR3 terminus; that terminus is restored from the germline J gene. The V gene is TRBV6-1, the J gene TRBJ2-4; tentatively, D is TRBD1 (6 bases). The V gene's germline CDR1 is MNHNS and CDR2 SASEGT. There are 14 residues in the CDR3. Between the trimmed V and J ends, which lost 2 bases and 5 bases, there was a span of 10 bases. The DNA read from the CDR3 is TGTGCCAGCAGTGAACCAGGGGCCGAAAACATT. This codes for CASSEPGAENI. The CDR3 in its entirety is CASSEPGAENIQYF.

CDR3 amino acids: CATSDQGKGGEETQYF. Incomplete CDR3 DNA: TGTGCCACCAGTGATCAGGGGAAAGGGGGTGAAGAGACC. The chain combines TRBV24-1 with TRBJ2-5, with TRBD1 as a possible D gene (6 bases). With the read ending 3 residues before the CDR3 end, the germline J gene is used to fill in that end. The germline V and J ends were trimmed by 3 bases and 3 bases, with 16 bases remaining between them. Germline CDR1 and CDR2: KGHDR and SFDVKD. The CDR3 runs 16 residues.

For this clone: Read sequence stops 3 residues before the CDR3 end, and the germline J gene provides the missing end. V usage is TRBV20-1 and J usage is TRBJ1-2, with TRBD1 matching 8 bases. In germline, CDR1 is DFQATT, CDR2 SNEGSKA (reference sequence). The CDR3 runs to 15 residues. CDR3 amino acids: CSARAEPTGVSGYTF. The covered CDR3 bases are TGCAGTGCTAGAGCAGAACCGACAGGGGTATCAGGC.

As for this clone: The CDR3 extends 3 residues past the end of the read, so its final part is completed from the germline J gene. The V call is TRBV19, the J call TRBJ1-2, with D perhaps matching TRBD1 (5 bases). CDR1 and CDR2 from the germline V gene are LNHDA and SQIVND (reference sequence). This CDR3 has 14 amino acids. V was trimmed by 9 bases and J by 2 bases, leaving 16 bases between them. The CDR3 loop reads CASRIDSRNYGYTF. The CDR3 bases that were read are TGTGCCAGCAGGATTGACAGCCGCAACTATGGC.

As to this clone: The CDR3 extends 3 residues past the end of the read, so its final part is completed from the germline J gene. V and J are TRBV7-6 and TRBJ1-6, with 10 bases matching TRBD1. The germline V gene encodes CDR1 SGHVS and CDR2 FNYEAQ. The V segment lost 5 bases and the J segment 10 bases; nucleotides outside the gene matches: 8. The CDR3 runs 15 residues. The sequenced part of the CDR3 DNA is TGTGCCAGCAGCAAAATGACAGGGGGCTTCTCACCC. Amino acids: CASSKMTGGFSP. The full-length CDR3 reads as CASSKMTGGFSPLHF.

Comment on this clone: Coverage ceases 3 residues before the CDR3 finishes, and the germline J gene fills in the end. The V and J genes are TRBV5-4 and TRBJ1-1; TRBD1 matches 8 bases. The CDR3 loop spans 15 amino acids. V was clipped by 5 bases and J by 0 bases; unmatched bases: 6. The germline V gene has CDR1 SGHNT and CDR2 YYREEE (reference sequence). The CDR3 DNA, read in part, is TGTGCCAGCAGTTCCAGGACAGGGATGAACACTGAA. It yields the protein CASSSRTGMNTE. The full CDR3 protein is CASSSRTGMNTEAFF.

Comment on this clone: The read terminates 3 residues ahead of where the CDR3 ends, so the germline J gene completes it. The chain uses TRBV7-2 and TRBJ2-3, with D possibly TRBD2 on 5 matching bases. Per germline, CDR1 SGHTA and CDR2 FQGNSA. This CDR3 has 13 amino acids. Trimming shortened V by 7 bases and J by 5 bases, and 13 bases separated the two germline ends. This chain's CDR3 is CASTYGVQDTQYF. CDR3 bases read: TGTGCCAGCACCTACGGGGTCCAAGATACG.

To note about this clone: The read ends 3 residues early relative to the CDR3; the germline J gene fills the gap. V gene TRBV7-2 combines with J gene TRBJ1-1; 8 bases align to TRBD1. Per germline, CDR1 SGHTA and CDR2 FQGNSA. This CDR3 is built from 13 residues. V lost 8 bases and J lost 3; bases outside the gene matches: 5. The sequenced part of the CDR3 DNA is TGTGCCAGCCTCCGGGACAGGCACACTGAA. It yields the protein CASLRDRHTE. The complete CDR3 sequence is CASLRDRHTEAFF.

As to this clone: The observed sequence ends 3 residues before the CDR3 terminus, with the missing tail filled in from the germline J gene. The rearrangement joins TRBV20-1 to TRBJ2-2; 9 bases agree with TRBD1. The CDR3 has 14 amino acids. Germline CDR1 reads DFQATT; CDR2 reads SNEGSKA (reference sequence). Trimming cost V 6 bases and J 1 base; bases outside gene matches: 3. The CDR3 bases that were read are TGCAGTGCAAGGGGACAGGGGAACACCGGGGAG. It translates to CSARGQGNTGE. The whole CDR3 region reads CSARGQGNTGELFF.